This T cell receptor (beta chain) originates from a study of PD-L1 blockade in urothelial cancer. The wider study: At 6 weeks and at 3 weeks (second dose) after treatment start, blood was analyzed. Median blood clonality was around 0.08, with about 80,000 unique TCRs.

Specified time point: peripheral blood 6 weeks after treatment start. Sequencing used immunoSEQ multiplex PCR; TCRdb keeps in-frame clones, though not all of them. The data show fewer than 25,000 clones, around 81% seen once. This clone has only a few counts. Germline CDR1 is MNHNY and CDR2 is SVGAGI (reference sequence). This CDR3 is 12 amino acids long. V lost 5 bases to trimming and J lost 6 bases; unmatched junction nucleotides: 3. The chain carries TRBV6-6 and TRBJ1-2; 7 bases fit TRBD1. The sequenced sample was PBMCs, obtained around atezolizumab (anti-PD-L1) treatment. This clonotype originated in a man aged 50-59 years with urothelial cancer. CDR3 in DNA: TGTGCCAGCAGTGGACAGGTGGATGGCTACACCTTC. Protein product: CASSGQVDGYTF.